This T cell receptor (beta chain) is drawn from a study of identical twins. MiXCR, run by TCRdb on the 5' RACE reads, gives a single entry per CDR3 protein. The sample carries about 890,000 distinct CDR3 sequences, over 9% recorded once. V was clipped by 7 bases and J by 2 bases, with 15 bases between them. The CDR3 length is 15 residues. Germline loops: CDR1 SEHNR, CDR2 FQNEAQ (reference sequence). These data were likewise used in another study, on yellow fever vaccine responses in identical twins.

The TCR originated in a woman aged 18 to 35 in good health. V is TRBV7-9 and J is TRBJ1-3, with TRBD1 as a possible D gene (5 bases). Sequenced: PBMCs. The CDR3 here is CASNPGRGAGNTIYF. CDR3 DNA sequence: TGTGCCAGCAACCCCGGCCGGGGGGCTGGAAACACCATATATTTT.